The 32 T cell receptor beta chains given below trace back to one sample, sequenced in a study of blood T cell repertoires in COVID-19 (dated by TCRdb to about 2020). Library creation used the immunoSEQ multiplex PCR assay. As stored in TCRdb, this immuneACCESS dataset retains in-frame rearrangements with V and J assigned. A fraction of the clones does not appear; measured against another copy, unresolved V genes explain less than half of the discrepancy, and the remainder lacks a known reason. The sample yields around 30,000 clones; approximately 88% were counted once. The top ten constitute 5.5% to 7.5% of the sample. Material: peripheral blood. Receptors originate from a human donor in a cohort sampled during active COVID-19.

The chain couples TRBV19 to TRBJ2-7; D is unresolved. The length of the CDR3 is 14 residues. Per the germline V gene, CDR1 is LNHDA and CDR2 is SQIVND (reference sequence). Trimming pared 4 bases from V and 4 bases from J, leaving 14 bases between. CDR3 region: CASSTQTAGYEQYF. Here the CDR3 DNA reads TGTGCCAGTAGTACCCAGACGGCCGGGTACGAGCAGTACTTC.

The rearrangement uses TRBV6-5 and TRBJ2-3; D uncertain. V was clipped by 2 bases and J by 0 bases, with 3 bases between them. The CDR3 totals 13 residues. Germline V gene data show CDR1 as MNHEY and CDR2 as SVGAGI. For the CDR3, the DNA is TGTGCCAGCAGTTACCGTAGCACAGATACGCAGTATTTT. As protein: CASSYRSTDTQYF.

The count of this clone is one. The chain carries TRBV5-4 and TRBJ2-3; TRBD1 matches 9 bases. V was clipped by 5 bases and J by 2 bases; unmatched bases: 9. Germline values: CDR1 SGHNT, CDR2 YYREEE (reference sequence). The CDR3 spans 16 residues. The CDR3 spells CASSQGQGHNTDTQYF. CDR3 coding DNA: TGTGCCAGCAGTCAAGGACAGGGGCACAACACAGATACGCAGTATTTT.

This rearrangement joins TRBV9 to TRBJ1-1; D unclear. Trimming cost V 3 bases and J 9 bases, with 15 bases left between them. The CDR3 has 13 residues. CDR1 and CDR2 (germline): SGDLS, YYNGEE. The CDR3 loop reads CASSADPGGKAFF. CDR3 DNA: TGTGCCAGCAGCGCAGACCCCGGAGGGAAAGCTTTCTTT. The variable domain in full, with the rest retrieved from reference TRBV9 and TRBJ1-1, is DSGVTQTPKHLITATGQRVTLRCSPRSGDLSVYWYQQSLDQGLQFLIQYYNGEERAKGNILERFSAQQFPDLHSELNLSSLELGDSALYFCASSADPGGKAFFGQGTRLTVV.

This clone has more than one count but fewer than ten. The genes are TRBV5-8 and TRBJ2-7, with TRBD1 matching 8 bases. The CDR3 sequence is 16 residues long. Trimming cost V 0 bases and J 3 bases; bases outside gene matches: 8. Germline assignment: CDR1 SGHTS and CDR2 YDEGEE. The CDR3 bases are TGTGCCAGCAGCTTGGGTATGGGACAGGACGGCTACGAGCAGTACTTC. Protein sequence: CASSLGMGQDGYEQYF.

The table lists this clone with a count of one. This chain uses TRBV19 with TRBJ1-5; D gene uncertain. CDR1 is LNHDA and CDR2 is SQIVND in the germline V gene (reference sequence). This CDR3 has 13 residues. Deletions cut 7 bases from V and 5 bases from J, with 12 bases between. Written as DNA, the CDR3 is TGTGCCAGTACCTCTACGTCTTATCAGCCCCAGCATTTT. Its protein product is CASTSTSYQPQHF.

V gene TRBV5-8 combines with J gene TRBJ2-1; possible D gene TRBD1, 5 bases. CDR1 and CDR2 (germline): SGHTS, YDEGEE. This CDR3 region has 15 residues. The ends were cut back, 3 bases at V and 7 bases at J, with 17 bases in the middle. CDR3 coding DNA: TGTGCCAGCAGCTCAGGGTTGATTACGTGGAATGAGCAGTTCTTC. It translates to CASSSGLITWNEQFF.

This clone was detected once. The J gene is TRBJ2-7, the V gene TRBV9; 9 bases map to TRBD1. The length of the CDR3 is 15 residues. Germline assignment: CDR1 SGDLS and CDR2 YYNGEE. The V and J ends lost 3 bases and 7 bases, in that order; junction bases with no gene match: 11. In nucleotides, the CDR3 is TGTGCCAGCAGCGCCCTAATGGACAGGGGAGGAGAGCAGTACTTC. Its protein product is CASSALMDRGGEQYF.

The chain carries TRBV11-2 and TRBJ1-2; TRBD1 is a possible D gene (5 bases). V lost 5 bases to trimming and J lost 1 base, with 11 bases between them. Germline V gene sequence: CDR1 SGHAT, CDR2 FQNNGV. This CDR3 has 14 amino acids. In nucleotides, the CDR3 is TGTGCCAGCAGCACCGACAGAGATAACTATGGCTACACCTTC. Protein product: CASSTDRDNYGYTF.

The chain is built from TRBV5-4 and TRBJ2-3; weak D call: TRBD2 (5 bases). The CDR3 has 16 residues. V lost 0 bases, J lost 6 bases, and 17 bases lay in between. CDR1 is SGHNT and CDR2 is YYREEE in the germline V gene (reference sequence). The CDR3 loop reads CASSLVASPTRDTQYF. The CDR3 coding sequence is TGTGCCAGCAGCTTGGTTGCTAGCCCGACGCGGGATACGCAGTATTTT. Complete variable domain (other parts from reference TRBV5-4 and TRBJ2-3): ETGVTQSPTHLIKTRGQQVTLRCSSQSGHNTVSWYQQALGQGPQFIFQYYREEENGRGNFPPRFSGLQFPNYSSELNVNALELDDSALYLCASSLVASPTRDTQYFGPGTRLTVL.

The V call is TRBV13, the J call TRBJ2-7; the D gene is possibly TRBD2 (5 bases). V was pared by 5 bases and J by 5 bases, with 13 bases between. CDR1 is PRHDT and CDR2 is FYEKMQ in the germline V gene (reference sequence). CDR3 length: 13 residues. CDR3 bases: TGTGCCAGCAGCCCCACACGGGGTGACGAGCAGTACTTC. Residues: CASSPTRGDEQYF.

The V and J genes are TRBV14 and TRBJ2-7, with D perhaps matching TRBD2 (6 bases). The CDR3 consists of 11 residues. CDR1 and CDR2 from the germline V gene are SGHDN and FVKESK. V lost 4 bases and J 6 bases, leaving 7 bases between the germline ends. The CDR3 DNA reads TGTGCCAGCAGCCTGGGGGGCGAGCAGTACTTC. Amino acids: CASSLGGEQYF.

The chain combines TRBV6-5 with TRBJ1-2, with D perhaps matching TRBD1 (5 bases). Germline lookup yields CDR1 MNHEY and CDR2 SVGAGI. Trimming removed 6 bases from V and 5 bases from J, with 13 bases in between. The length of the CDR3 is 13 residues. The CDR3 region is CASSFGTPYGYTF. Written as DNA, the CDR3 is TGTGCCAGCAGCTTCGGGACTCCTTATGGCTACACCTTC.

The J gene is TRBJ1-2, the V gene TRBV2, with a tentative D call TRBD1 (6 bases). V lost 6 bases to trimming and J lost 3 bases, with 11 bases between them. CDR3 length: 13 residues. Germline loops: CDR1 SNHLY, CDR2 FYNNEI. CDR3: CASSSGQDYGYTF. The DNA for the CDR3 is TGTGCCAGCAGCTCGGGACAAGACTATGGCTACACCTTC.

The V and J genes are TRBV6-6 and TRBJ2-1, with 12 nucleotides matching TRBD2. With V trimmed by 5 bases and J by 5 bases, 10 bases remained unmatched. CDR3 length equals 17 residues. CDR1 MNHNY and CDR2 SVGAGI come from the germline V gene (reference sequence). The CDR3 nucleotides are TGTGCCAGCAGTCCGACTAGCGGGGGAATCGGGGACAATGAGCAGTTCTTC. Translating gives CASSPTSGGIGDNEQFF.

This clone has a handful of counts. This chain links TRBV12-3 or TRBV12-4 with TRBJ1-5; 7 bases agree with TRBD1. The CDR3 has 13 residues. Trimming took 6 bases from V and 11 from J; bases not matched to a gene: 10. In DNA, the CDR3 is TGTGCCAGCAGCAGCCTACCGCAGGGGGCCCAGCATTTT. Protein sequence: CASSSLPQGAQHF.

The chain employs TRBV5-4 and TRBJ1-2; maybe TRBD1 (6 bases). V shed 4 bases and J shed 8 bases, with 27 bases lying between them. CDR3 length equals 17 residues. Germline values: CDR1 SGHNT, CDR2 YYREEE (reference sequence). The CDR3 protein is CASSPNGRGVYSGGYTF. CDR3 nucleotide sequence: TGTGCCAGCAGCCCAAATGGCAGGGGTGTCTATTCGGGAGGCTACACCTTC.

V usage is TRBV2 and J usage is TRBJ2-1, with no clear D. Germline V gene sequence: CDR1 SNHLY, CDR2 FYNNEI. CDR3 length equals 16 residues. Between the trimmed V and J ends, which lost 1 base and 4 bases, there was a span of 14 bases. The CDR3 loop is CASSEGGGSIYNEQFF. DNA of the CDR3: TGTGCCAGCAGTGAAGGAGGCGGCAGTATTTACAATGAGCAGTTCTTC.

The chain joins TRBV5-1 to TRBJ1-1, with D possibly matching TRBD1 (5 bases). The CDR3 sequence is 15 residues long. The germline V gene encodes CDR1 SGHRS and CDR2 YFSETQ. V was shortened by 0 bases and J by 0 bases, with 9 bases between the two germline ends. Written as DNA, the CDR3 is TGCGCCAGCAGCTTGGGTCAGGGTATGAACACTGAAGCTTTCTTT. Its translation: CASSLGQGMNTEAFF.

The chain couples TRBV5-1 to TRBJ2-7; no clear D gene. The CDR3 runs to 14 residues. V was cut by 1 base and J by 2 bases, with 10 bases left in between. The V gene's germline CDR1 is SGHRS and CDR2 YFSETQ. CDR3 DNA sequence: TGCGCCAGCAGCTTGAGAGGTGTTCCCTACGAGCAGTACTTC. It translates to CASSLRGVPYEQYF.

CDR3 in amino acids: CASRDRGGGYTF. For the CDR3, the DNA is TGTGCCAGCAGGGACAGGGGGGGTGGCTACACCTTC. The chain carries TRBV12-3 or TRBV12-4 and TRBJ1-2; 10 nucleotides line up with TRBD1. J gave up 7 bases and V 6 bases, and 2 bases lay outside the gene matches. The CDR3 totals 12 residues.

V gene TRBV7-2 combines with J gene TRBJ2-3; TRBD2 agrees at 9 bases. The CDR3 is made up of 17 amino acids. CDR1 and CDR2 from the germline V gene are SGHTA and FQGNSA. Germline trimming cut 5 bases from V and 4 bases from J; bases unmatched to any gene: 13. The CDR3 DNA follows: TGTGCCAGCAGCCCCCAGGGGGGCGGGGGGGCTGCAGATACGCAGTATTTT. It translates to CASSPQGGGGAADTQYF.

This chain uses TRBV5-3 with TRBJ2-2; 10 bases are a match to TRBD2. TRBV5-3 is an ORF; its function is uncertain. The CDR3 contains 15 residues. V lost 5 bases to trimming and J lost 3 bases; unmatched junction nucleotides: 4. The CDR3 spells CARSFGTSDTGELFF. The CDR3 bases are TGTGCCAGAAGTTTCGGGACTAGCGACACCGGGGAGCTGTTTTTT.

The chain couples TRBV24-1 to TRBJ2-5, with TRBD2 as a possible D gene (6 bases). The CDR3 is 13 amino acids. The germline V gene has CDR1 KGHDR and CDR2 SFDVKD. Deletions cut 9 bases from V and 5 bases from J, with 15 bases between. DNA for the CDR3: TGTGCCACCGGAGGGCTAGGTGAGGAGACCCAGTACTTC. Encoded protein: CATGGLGEETQYF.

Concerning this clone: Mismatch with germline at one junction end may stem from a read error. The V gene is TRBV11-2, the J gene TRBJ2-1, with 9 bases that match TRBD2. The CDR3 is made up of 17 amino acids. Germline CDR1 SGHAT, CDR2 FQNNGV. Here the CDR3 reads CASSLDPVSGGPNVQFF. DNA of the CDR3: TGTGCCAGCAGCTTAGATCCGGTTAGCGGGGGCCCGAATGTGCAGTTCTTC.

The table lists this clone with a few counts. The chain recombines TRBV6-5 with TRBJ1-5; no firm D call. Trimming stripped 0 bases from V and 2 bases from J, with 8 bases between. Germline loops: CDR1 MNHEY, CDR2 SVGAGI. The CDR3 loop spans 15 amino acids. The CDR3 sequence: CASSYSTGGNQPQHF. CDR3 sequence (DNA): TGTGCCAGCAGTTACTCGACTGGAGGCAATCAGCCCCAGCATTTT.

The chain is built from TRBV14 and TRBJ2-2; D unclear. Germline V gene lookup returns CDR1 SGHDN and CDR2 FVKESK. The CDR3 extends over 12 amino acids. Trimming took off 4 bases at V and 6 bases at J, with 6 bases between the two ends. The CDR3 DNA sequence: TGTGCCAGCAGCCCATTCCCCGGGGAGCTGTTTTTT. Its protein product is CASSPFPGELFF.

This clone occurred once. This rearrangement joins TRBV5-4 to TRBJ2-2; 14 bases are a match to TRBD2. Germline V gene lookup returns CDR1 SGHNT and CDR2 YYREEE (reference sequence). V was clipped by 6 bases and J by 6 bases; unmatched bases: 10. The CDR3 loop spans 17 amino acids. The CDR3 DNA sequence: TGTGCCAGCACCCGACTAGCGGGGGGGCCTGGCGCCGGGGAGCTGTTTTTT. It is translated as CASTRLAGGPGAGELFF.

The V and J genes are TRBV18 and TRBJ2-5; 8 nucleotides agree with TRBD2. V shed 5 bases and J 3 bases; nucleotides not matched to a gene: 5. The CDR3 extends over 14 amino acids. Germline V CDR1 and CDR2: KGHSH, LQKENI. The CDR3 bases are TGTGCCAGCTCAGTGAATAGCGGGGAAGAGACCCAGTACTTC. Translation gives CASSVNSGEETQYF.

CDR3 amino acids: CASNEDSASTDTQYF. CDR3 nucleotide sequence: TGTGCCAGCAACGAGGACAGTGCTAGCACAGATACGCAGTATTTT. The chain combines TRBV25-1 with TRBJ2-3; weak D call: TRBD1 (6 bases). Trimming stripped 7 bases from V and 0 bases from J, with 14 bases between. The CDR3 has 15 residues. Per the germline V gene, CDR1 is MGHDK and CDR2 is SYGVNS.

This chain connects TRBV5-4 to TRBJ2-3, with 7 bases lining up with TRBD2. The CDR3 has 13 residues. Germline V lookup: CDR1 SGHNT, CDR2 YYREEE (reference sequence). V lost 4 bases and J lost 3; bases outside the gene matches: 2. The CDR3 sequence: CASSGGVTDTQYF. CDR3 DNA: TGTGCCAGCAGCGGGGGGGTGACAGATACGCAGTATTTT. Using reference TRBV5-4 and TRBJ2-3 for the parts outside the CDR3, the full variable domain is ETGVTQSPTHLIKTRGQQVTLRCSSQSGHNTVSWYQQALGQGPQFIFQYYREEENGRGNFPPRFSGLQFPNYSSELNVNALELDDSALYLCASSGGVTDTQYFGPGTRLTVL.

V gene TRBV24-1 combines with J gene TRBJ2-3; 7 positions match TRBD1. V shed 9 bases, J shed 1 base, and the junction held 6 bases outside the gene matches. Germline V lookup: CDR1 KGHDR, CDR2 SFDVKD. The CDR3 spans 14 residues. CDR3 in amino acids: CATGGDRGTDTQYF. The CDR3 bases are TGTGCCACCGGGGGCGACAGGGGCACAGATACGCAGTATTTT.